The 7 T cell receptor beta chains presented below share a single source sample, sequenced in a study of cytomegalovirus exposure and HLA in healthy donors. PCR amplification relied on 60 Vbeta primers (plus 13 Jbeta primers). Produced via immunoSEQ multiplex PCR; TCRdb's table is partial and in-frame only. The sample lists roughly 160,000 clones, under 90% occurring once. The sequenced sample was PBMCs. The source of these receptors is a young man in good health and CMV-seronegative.

The chain employs TRBV19 and TRBJ1-5; D may be TRBD1 (6 bases). This CDR3 comprises 17 residues. Looked up from germline, CDR1 is LNHDA and CDR2 is SQIVND (reference sequence). Trimming left V 4 bases short and J 3 bases short, with 19 bases between. Here the CDR3 reads CASSRGGANYNNQPQHF. CDR3 coding DNA: TGTGCCAGTAGTAGGGGGGGGGCCAATTACAACAATCAGCCCCAGCATTTT.

This sequence joins TRBV27 and TRBJ2-5; D may be TRBD2 (5 bases). The J call may be incorrect, as the DNA end agrees better with TRBJ2-7. The CDR3 loop spans 14 amino acids. Germline CDR1 is MNHEY and CDR2 is SMNVEV (reference sequence). The CDR3 DNA is TGTGCCAGCAGTTTGGAGGAAGGGCCCTACGAGCAGTACTTC. Translating gives CASSLEEGPYEQYF.

This clone was counted only a few times. The chain couples TRBV21-1 to TRBJ2-7; the table's D call TRBD2 went unverified against the DNA. TRBV21-1 corresponds to a pseudogene. The CDR3 covers 13 residues. CDR3 sequence reads: CASSKWRGYEQYF. The CDR3 bases are TGTGCCAGCAGCAAATGGCGGGGCTACGAGCAGTACTTC.

This rearrangement joins TRBV9 to TRBJ2-2, with TRBD2 matching over 11 bases. V dropped 4 bases and J dropped 7; count of bases not matched to a gene: 9. CDR1 SGDLS and CDR2 YYNGEE come from the germline V gene. The CDR3 sequence is 16 residues long. CDR3 amino acids: CASSSYFSGGDGELFF. The CDR3 DNA reads as TGTGCCAGCAGCTCATACTTTAGCGGGGGGGACGGGGAGCTGTTTTTT.

The chain has TRBV7-3 and TRBJ1-1, with D maybe TRBD1 (5 bases). This CDR3 is built from 13 residues. Germline loops: CDR1 SGHTA, CDR2 FQGTGA. V was trimmed by 5 bases and J by 3 bases, leaving 10 bases between them. The CDR3 nucleotides read TGTGCCAGCAGCCTATCGGGGGACACTGAAGCTTTCTTT. Protein sequence: CASSLSGDTEAFF.

About this clone: Other DNA sequences in the same sample also yield this CDR3. The chain uses TRBV28 and TRBJ1-3; no clear D gene. Trimming pared 8 bases from V and 7 bases from J, leaving 12 bases between. The CDR3 spans 12 residues. CDR1 and CDR2 from the germline V gene are MDHEN and SYDVKM. CDR3 in amino acids: CASSGSRNTIYF. The CDR3 region has the DNA TGTGCCAGCTCCGGGTCGCGGAACACCATATATTTT.

In this sample, this clone turned up once. This rearrangement joins TRBV30 to TRBJ2-5; 10 bases match TRBD1. The last part of the DNA fits TRBJ2-7 better; the J call may be wrong. The CDR3 loop spans 15 amino acids. CDR1 and CDR2 (germline): GTSNPN, SVGIG (reference sequence). The CDR3 is CAWDPGTGASYEQYF. The CDR3, as DNA: TGTGCCTGGGACCCCGGGACAGGGGCTTCCTACGAGCAGTACTTC.